One sample yielded the 8 T cell receptor beta chains listed below, sequenced in a study of cytomegalovirus exposure and HLA in healthy donors. 60 Vbeta and 13 Jbeta primers were used in PCR. Sequencing was performed with immunoSEQ multiplex PCR; in TCRdb, only in-frame clones are kept and a portion is missing. The sample holds about 140,000 clones, more than 70% seen once. The sequenced sample consisted of PBMCs. All receptors come from a man aged 45-65 years in good health and CMV-seronegative.

The rearrangement uses TRBV2 and TRBJ2-5; the match to TRBD2 covers 7 bases. This CDR3 spans 13 amino acids. Germline CDR1 and CDR2: SNHLY and FYNNEI. J lost 6 bases, V lost 6 bases, and 7 bases had no gene match. The DNA for the CDR3 is TGTGCCAGCAGCCCGGGACTAACCAAGACCCAGTACTTC. Encoded protein: CASSPGLTKTQYF.

V gene TRBV5-1 combines with J gene TRBJ1-1, with a weak D call TRBD1 (6 bases). V dropped 0 bases and J dropped 3 bases, with 12 bases sitting between them. The length of the CDR3 is 15 residues. Germline lookup yields CDR1 SGHRS and CDR2 YFSETQ. The CDR3: CASSLEGGGHTEAFF. CDR3 coding DNA: TGCGCCAGCAGCTTGGAAGGGGGAGGGCACACTGAAGCTTTCTTT.

The chain uses TRBV27 and TRBJ2-1; 15 bases align to TRBD2. V shed 6 bases and J 7 bases; nucleotides not matched to a gene: 10. This CDR3 spans 17 amino acids. CDR1 is MNHEY and CDR2 is SMNVEV in the germline V gene (reference sequence). DNA for the CDR3: TGTGCCAGCAGACCGGGACTAGCGGGGGGCCGGTGGAATGAGCAGTTCTTC. Its protein product is CASRPGLAGGRWNEQFF.

The chain is built from TRBV29-1 and TRBJ2-1; possible D gene TRBD2, 6 bases. V was clipped by 0 bases and J by 7 bases, with 19 bases between them. CDR1 and CDR2 from the germline V gene are SQVTM and ANQGSEA. CDR3 size: 16 residues. The CDR3 DNA sequence: TGCAGCGTTGAAGATCGGACCGCGGGGTCCCCGAATGAGCAGTTCTTC. It codes for CSVEDRTAGSPNEQFF.

The V and J genes are TRBV14 and TRBJ2-1; TRBD1 matches 8 bases. The CDR3 sequence is 15 residues long. With V trimmed by 8 bases and J by 8 bases, 14 bases remained unmatched. Germline CDR1 is SGHDN and CDR2 is FVKESK. Here the CDR3 DNA reads TGTGCCAGCGGAGGGGGGCAGGGGGCTGCCTATGAGCAGTTCTTC. This encodes CASGGGQGAAYEQFF. Full variable domain (remainder filled in from reference TRBV14 and TRBJ2-1): EAGVTQFPSHSVIEKGQTVTLRCDPISGHDNLYWYRRVMGKEIKFLLHFVKESKQDESGMPNNRFLAERTGGTYSTLKVQPAELEDSGVYFCASGGGQGAAYEQFFGPGTRLTVL.

This chain links TRBV7-9 with TRBJ2-7; TRBD1 matches 7 bases. With V trimmed by 5 bases and J by 2 bases, 6 bases remained unmatched. The CDR3 totals 14 residues. Germline V lookup: CDR1 SEHNR, CDR2 FQNEAQ (reference sequence). The CDR3 spells CASSTSTGAYEQYF. The CDR3 region has the DNA TGTGCCAGCAGCACGTCTACAGGGGCCTACGAGCAGTACTTC.

The genes are TRBV2 and TRBJ1-2, with D possibly matching TRBD1 (5 bases). V was cut by 0 bases and J by 5 bases, with 10 bases left in between. CDR3 length: 14 residues. The germline V gene encodes CDR1 SNHLY and CDR2 FYNNEI. The CDR3, as DNA: TGTGCCAGCAGTGAAGCGCAGGAGGGGTATGGCTACACCTTC. This translates into CASSEAQEGYGYTF.

This rearrangement joins TRBV6-1 to TRBJ2-5, with 7 bases matching TRBD1. The CDR3 runs 17 residues. The V and J ends lost 0 bases and 5 bases, in that order; junction bases with no gene match: 12. Germline lookup yields CDR1 MNHNS and CDR2 SASEGT. The CDR3 DNA reads TGTGCCAGCAGTGAAGCAAGAGGCAGGGGGAATGTGGAGACCCAGTACTTC. Translated: CASSEARGRGNVETQYF.